The clone carrying this T cell receptor beta chain was counted a single time. Its antigen is currently unknown. Germline is not matched at one junction end, which may reflect a read error. From germline, CDR1 is MNHEY and CDR2 SVGAGI. The CDR3 consists of 12 residues. This sample was taken from a study of cytomegalovirus exposure and HLA in healthy donors. Study summary: It was reported in a later analysis that the same platform had been used for the 120 validation repertoires as for the approximately 670 first-cohort repertoires.

The donors were part of the 120-subject validation cohort, which stood apart from the roughly 700-subject first cohort. TCRdb's table, derived via immunoSEQ multiplex PCR, lists solely in-frame clones and lacks some. The repertoire holds roughly 300,000 clones, with 86% as singletons. Notes on the study in general: Some TCR beta chains (164 of them) were listed as cytomegalovirus-associated. Generally TCR sequences proved uncommon, though certain public TCRs appeared in numerous donors.

The clonotype was recovered from a woman aged 18-35 years in good health and CMV-seronegative. Sequencing was carried out using PBMCs. The rearrangement uses TRBV6-5 and TRBJ1-4; 8 positions match TRBD1. The CDR3 is CASSSPTGDIRF. The DNA of the CDR3 is TGTGCCAGCAGTTCCCCGACAGGGGACATCCGTTTT.